Below, 16 T cell receptor beta chains from the same sample are listed, as sequenced in a study of cytomegalovirus exposure and HLA in healthy donors. Primers for the PCR totalled 60 Vbeta and 13 Jbeta. Data came from immunoSEQ multiplex PCR; TCRdb stores just in-frame clones and leaves some out. The data hold under 150,000 clones, with roughly 74% observed a single time. The specimen was PBMCs. These receptors came from a woman aged 40 to 49 in good health and CMV-seropositive.

CDR3 nucleotides: TGTGCCAGTAGTATAGACGGGAACGGCTGGAACACTGAAGCTTTCTTT. It codes for CASSIDGNGWNTEAFF. This chain uses TRBV19 with TRBJ1-1; D call uncertain. Deletions cut 0 bases from V and 1 base from J, with 12 bases between. Germline lookup yields CDR1 LNHDA and CDR2 SQIVND (reference sequence). CDR3 size: 16 residues.

The rearrangement links TRBV6-5 to TRBJ2-5; 10 bases are a match to TRBD2. Germline lookup yields CDR1 MNHEY and CDR2 SVGAGI. There are 16 residues in the CDR3. The V segment lost 4 bases and the J segment 4 bases; nucleotides outside the gene matches: 9. CDR3 in DNA: TGTGCCAGCAGTTTACTAGCGGGACTGGAAAGAGAGACCCAGTACTTC. This gives the protein CASSLLAGLERETQYF.

V gene TRBV5-1 combines with J gene TRBJ1-3; no reliable D call. Trimming shortened V by 5 bases and J by 0 bases, and 9 bases separated the two germline ends. The CDR3 contains 14 residues. Germline V gene lookup returns CDR1 SGHRS and CDR2 YFSETQ. The CDR3 loop reads CASSEGYSGNTIYF. Written as DNA, the CDR3 is TGCGCCAGCAGTGAGGGCTACTCTGGAAACACCATATATTTT.

This clone was seen more than once but under ten times. The V and J genes are TRBV15 and TRBJ1-1; D is undetermined. V shed 1 base and J shed 2 bases, with 5 bases lying between them. The CDR3 loop spans 13 amino acids. The germline V gene encodes CDR1 LNHNV and CDR2 YYDKDF (reference sequence). The CDR3 loop reads CATSRGLNTEAFF. The CDR3 DNA sequence: TGTGCCACCAGCAGAGGTCTCAACACTGAAGCTTTCTTT.

This rearrangement joins TRBV10-3 to TRBJ2-7; 8 bases align to TRBD1. Germline loops: CDR1 ENHRY, CDR2 SYGVKD. J lost 5 bases, V lost 6 bases, and 0 bases had no gene match. This CDR3 is built from 11 residues. CDR3 DNA sequence: TGTGCCATCAGGACAGGGGACGAGCAGTACTTC. It translates to CAIRTGDEQYF.

CDR3 sequence: CASSWGDRGNEETQYF. For the CDR3, the DNA is TGTGCCAGCAGCTGGGGGGACAGGGGAAACGAAGAGACCCAGTACTTC. V usage is TRBV5-6 and J usage is TRBJ2-5, with TRBD1 matching 10 bases. Germline loops: CDR1 SGHDT, CDR2 YYEEEE. This CDR3 contains 16 residues. J lost 3 bases, V lost 3 bases, and 8 bases had no gene match.

V is TRBV28 and J is TRBJ2-3; TRBD2 aligns across 14 bases. The junction had 14 bases not matched to a gene; V was cut back by 3 bases and J by 3 bases. CDR1 is MDHEN, CDR2 SYDVKM, per germline. The CDR3 contains 20 residues. CDR3 sequence (DNA): TGTGCCAGCAGTTTGGGACAGGGGACTAGCGGGAGTGTGCGGACAGATACGCAGTATTTT. It encodes CASSLGQGTSGSVRTDTQYF. Combining the CDR3 with reference TRBV28 and TRBJ2-3 gives the whole variable domain DVKVTQSSRYLVKRTGEKVFLECVQDMDHENMFWYRQDPGLGLRLIYFSYDVKMKEKGDIPEGYSVSREKKERFSLILESASTNQTSMYLCASSLGQGTSGSVRTDTQYFGPGTRLTVL.

The chain couples TRBV5-1 to TRBJ1-1, with 7 bases that match TRBD1. From germline, CDR1 is SGHRS and CDR2 YFSETQ. CDR3 length: 17 amino acids. V lost 0 bases to trimming and J lost 0 bases; unmatched junction nucleotides: 8. CDR3 region: CASSLGGTASMNTEAFF. The DNA for the CDR3 is TGCGCCAGCAGCTTGGGGGGGACAGCCTCAATGAACACTGAAGCTTTCTTT. Using reference TRBV5-1 and TRBJ1-1 for the parts outside the CDR3, the full variable domain is KAGVTQTPRYLIKTRGQQVTLSCSPISGHRSVSWYQQTPGQGLQFLFEYFSETQRNKGNFPGRFSGRQFSNSRSEMNVSTLELGDSALYLCASSLGGTASMNTEAFFGQGTRLTVV.

The rearrangement links TRBV5-4 to TRBJ2-7, with 14 nucleotides matching TRBD2. The V and J ends lost 4 bases and 3 bases, in that order; junction bases with no gene match: 3. The CDR3 totals 15 residues. CDR1 and CDR2 (germline): SGHNT, YYREEE (reference sequence). This chain's CDR3 is CASSPGLAGGYEQYF. The CDR3 DNA reads TGTGCCAGCAGCCCCGGACTAGCGGGAGGCTACGAGCAGTACTTC.

The gene calls are TRBV5-1 and TRBJ2-7, with TRBD1 identical over 8 bases. This CDR3 spans 16 amino acids. Per germline, CDR1 SGHRS and CDR2 YFSETQ. V was pared by 4 bases and J by 0 bases, with 9 bases of the junction left unmatched. The chain's CDR3 is CASSQESRGRSYEQYF. The CDR3 region has the DNA TGCGCCAGCAGCCAAGAATCCAGGGGGCGCTCCTACGAGCAGTACTTC.

This chain links TRBV19 with TRBJ2-1; D unresolved. Germline V gene sequence: CDR1 LNHDA, CDR2 SQIVND (reference sequence). Trimming cost V 5 bases and J 2 bases, with 10 bases left between them. This CDR3 comprises 14 residues. The DNA for the CDR3 is TGTGCCAGTAGTGACCCCGCGGCCTACAATGAGCAGTTCTTC. Translated: CASSDPAAYNEQFF.

With regard to this clone: The junction and the germline gene differ at one end; a read error may be behind it. V gene TRBV14 combines with J gene TRBJ2-2; maybe TRBD2 (6 bases). This CDR3 comprises 15 residues. Germline V gene data show CDR1 as SGHDN and CDR2 as FVKESK. CDR3 protein: CASKVGAGNAGELFF. The CDR3 coding sequence is TGTGCCAGCAAAGTGGGCGCGGGGAACGCCGGGGAGCTGTTTTTT.

V and J are TRBV11-2 and TRBJ2-1; the match to TRBD2 covers 11 bases. Trimming cost V 5 bases and J 7 bases; bases outside gene matches: 10. Germline V CDR1 and CDR2: SGHAT, FQNNGV. The CDR3 contains 16 residues. The CDR3 sequence: CASSQIPGLAENEQFF. The CDR3 DNA reads TGTGCCAGCAGCCAAATCCCGGGACTAGCGGAAAATGAGCAGTTCTTC.

CDR3 in DNA: TGCAGCGTAAAATTCACAGAGAAGACTGAAGCTTTCTTT. This codes for CSVKFTEKTEAFF. The chain combines TRBV29-1 with TRBJ1-1, with D unclear. This CDR3 has 13 amino acids. Trimming shortened V by 6 bases and J by 5 bases, and 16 bases separated the two germline ends. From germline, CDR1 is SQVTM and CDR2 ANQGSEA.

The chain carries TRBV6-5 and TRBJ2-7; a weak D match, TRBD2 (5 bases). The CDR3 loop spans 16 amino acids. Germline-derived CDR1 and CDR2 are MNHEY and SVGAGI. V lost 0 bases and J 2 bases, leaving 14 bases between the germline ends. The CDR3 here is CASSYSIEGTPYEQYF. CDR3 bases: TGTGCCAGCAGTTACTCGATCGAGGGAACTCCCTACGAGCAGTACTTC.

The chain couples TRBV5-1 to TRBJ2-7; 10 bases align to TRBD1. V shed 4 bases, J shed 2 bases, and the junction held 6 bases outside the gene matches. Germline V gene sequence: CDR1 SGHRS, CDR2 YFSETQ. The CDR3 totals 15 residues. CDR3 DNA sequence: TGCGCCAGCAGCCCCCGACAGGGGGCGACCTACGAGCAGTACTTC. It codes for CASSPRQGATYEQYF.